Given below is one TCR beta chain in context. These data come from a study of control samples from healthy donors and cancer patients. Produced via immunoSEQ multiplex PCR; TCRdb's table is partial and in-frame only. This sample has over 120,000 clones, with just under 95% found just once. The CDR3 is 17 amino acids. V was trimmed by 5 bases and J by 1 base, leaving 20 bases between them. The germline gives CDR1 MNHEY, CDR2 SVGEGT. This receptor was obtained from a man between 60 and 75 years old with colorectal cancer. The sequenced material came from PBMCs. This chain connects TRBV6-2 or TRBV6-3 to TRBJ1-1; tentative D call: TRBD1 (5 bases). CDR3 in DNA: TGTGCCAGCAGTCGCTTTTCCGGGACTCTTGGGAACACTGAAGCTTTCTTT. It is translated as CASSRFSGTLGNTEAFF.